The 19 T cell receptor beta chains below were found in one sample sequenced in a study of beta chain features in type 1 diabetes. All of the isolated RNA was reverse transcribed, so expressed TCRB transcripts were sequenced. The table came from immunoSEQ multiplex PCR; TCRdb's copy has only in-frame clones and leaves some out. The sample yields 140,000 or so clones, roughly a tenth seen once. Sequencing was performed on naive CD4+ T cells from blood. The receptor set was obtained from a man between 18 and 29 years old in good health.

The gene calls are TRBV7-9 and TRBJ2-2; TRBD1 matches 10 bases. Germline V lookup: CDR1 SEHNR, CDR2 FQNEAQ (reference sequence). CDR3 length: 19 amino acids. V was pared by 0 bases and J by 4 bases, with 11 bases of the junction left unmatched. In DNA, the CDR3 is TGTGCCAGCAGCTTAGCGCAAGGGAGACAGGGGGCCCGCACCGGGGAGCTGTTTTTT. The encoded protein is CASSLAQGRQGARTGELFF.

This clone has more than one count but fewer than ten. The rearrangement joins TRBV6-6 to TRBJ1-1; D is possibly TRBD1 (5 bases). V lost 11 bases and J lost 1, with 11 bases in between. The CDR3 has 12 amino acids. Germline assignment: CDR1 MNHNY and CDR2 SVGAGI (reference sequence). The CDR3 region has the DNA TGTGCCCTCTGGGGGGGGAACACTGAAGCTTTCTTT. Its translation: CALWGGNTEAFF.

The CDR3 reads CASSDKYSNQPQHF. The CDR3 DNA reads TGTGCCAGCAGCGACAAGTATAGCAATCAGCCCCAGCATTTT. The rearrangement links TRBV2 to TRBJ1-5; D is uncertain. In germline, CDR1 is SNHLY, CDR2 FYNNEI. This CDR3 comprises 14 residues. Trimming removed 6 bases from V and 0 bases from J, with 9 bases in between.

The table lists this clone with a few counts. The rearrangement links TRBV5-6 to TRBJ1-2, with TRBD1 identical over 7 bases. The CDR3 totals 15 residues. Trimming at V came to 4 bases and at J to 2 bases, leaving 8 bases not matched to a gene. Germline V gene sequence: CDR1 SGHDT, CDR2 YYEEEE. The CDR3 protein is CASSTNRGRNYGYTF. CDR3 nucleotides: TGTGCCAGCAGCACCAACAGGGGTCGAAACTATGGCTACACCTTC. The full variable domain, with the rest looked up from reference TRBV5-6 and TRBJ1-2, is DAGVTQSPTHLIKTRGQQVTLRCSPKSGHDTVSWYQQALGQGPQFIFQYYEEEERQRGNFPDRFSGHQFPNYSSELNVNALLLGDSALYLCASSTNRGRNYGYTFGSGTRLTVV.

CDR3 nucleotide sequence: TGTGCCAGCAGTCTCCGGACAGCTAGCACAGATACGCAGTATTTT. Encoded protein: CASSLRTASTDTQYF. The V and J genes are TRBV6-5 and TRBJ2-3; tentative D call: TRBD1 (6 bases). The CDR3 sequence is 15 residues long. Germline V gene sequence: CDR1 MNHEY, CDR2 SVGAGI. Trimming left V 5 bases short and J 0 bases short, with 12 bases between.

The CDR3 sequence: CASRDTHEAFF. DNA of the CDR3: TGTGCCAGCAGGGACACTCATGAAGCTTTCTTT. The gene calls are TRBV18 and TRBJ1-1, with a tentative D call TRBD1 (6 bases). CDR1 is KGHSH, CDR2 LQKENI, per germline. This CDR3 spans 11 amino acids. Trimming left V 8 bases short and J 7 bases short, with 11 bases between.

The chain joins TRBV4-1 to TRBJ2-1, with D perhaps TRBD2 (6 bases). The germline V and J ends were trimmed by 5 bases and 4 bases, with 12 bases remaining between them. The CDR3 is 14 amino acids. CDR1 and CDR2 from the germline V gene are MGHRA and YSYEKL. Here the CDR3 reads CASSELGRYNEQFF. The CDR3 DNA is TGCGCCAGCAGCGAATTAGGGAGGTACAATGAGCAGTTCTTC.

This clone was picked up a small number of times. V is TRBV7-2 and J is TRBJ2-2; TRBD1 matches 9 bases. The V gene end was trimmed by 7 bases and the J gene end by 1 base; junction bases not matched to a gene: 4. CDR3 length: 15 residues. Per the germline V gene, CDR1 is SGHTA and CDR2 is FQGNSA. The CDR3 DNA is TGTGCCAGCACGTTGGGACAGGGGAACACCGGGGAGCTGTTTTTT. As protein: CASTLGQGNTGELFF.

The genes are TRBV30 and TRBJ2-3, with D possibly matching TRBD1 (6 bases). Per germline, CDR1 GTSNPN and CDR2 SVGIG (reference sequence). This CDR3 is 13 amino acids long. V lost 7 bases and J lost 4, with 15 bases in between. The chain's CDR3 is CASSYPGADTQYF. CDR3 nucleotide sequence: TGTGCCTCCTCCTACCCAGGGGCAGATACGCAGTATTTT.

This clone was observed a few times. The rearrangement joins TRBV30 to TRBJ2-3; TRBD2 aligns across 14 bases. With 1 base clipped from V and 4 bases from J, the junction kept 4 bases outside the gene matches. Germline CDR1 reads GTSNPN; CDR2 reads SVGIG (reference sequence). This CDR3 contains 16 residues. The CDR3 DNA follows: TGTGCCTGGAGTGCCGGGACTAGCGGGGGTGCAGATACGCAGTATTTT. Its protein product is CAWSAGTSGGADTQYF.

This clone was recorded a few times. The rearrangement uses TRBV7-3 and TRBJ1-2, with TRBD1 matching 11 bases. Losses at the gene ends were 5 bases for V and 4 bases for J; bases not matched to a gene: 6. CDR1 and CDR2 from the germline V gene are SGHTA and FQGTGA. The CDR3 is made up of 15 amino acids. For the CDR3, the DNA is TGTGCCAGCAGCCTAGGACAGGGGGCAGTCTATGGCTACACCTTC. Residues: CASSLGQGAVYGYTF.

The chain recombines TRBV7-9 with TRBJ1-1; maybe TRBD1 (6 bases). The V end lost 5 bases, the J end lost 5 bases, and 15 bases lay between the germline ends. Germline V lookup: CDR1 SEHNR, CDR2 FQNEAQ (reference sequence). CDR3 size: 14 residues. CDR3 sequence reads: CASSPLGGRTEAFF. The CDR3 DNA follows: TGTGCCAGCAGCCCACTCGGGGGGCGGACTGAAGCTTTCTTT.

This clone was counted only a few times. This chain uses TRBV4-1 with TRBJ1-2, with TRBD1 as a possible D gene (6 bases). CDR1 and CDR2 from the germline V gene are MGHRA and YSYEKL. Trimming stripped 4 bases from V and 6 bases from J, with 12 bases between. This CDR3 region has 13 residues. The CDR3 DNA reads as TGCGCCAGCAGCCCTCAGACAGGTAATGGCTACACCTTC. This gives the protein CASSPQTGNGYTF.

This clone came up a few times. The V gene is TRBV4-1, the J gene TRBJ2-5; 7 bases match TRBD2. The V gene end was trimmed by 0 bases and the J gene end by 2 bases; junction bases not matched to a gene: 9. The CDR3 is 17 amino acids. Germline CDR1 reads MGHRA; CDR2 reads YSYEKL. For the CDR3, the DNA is TGCGCCAGCAGCCAAGAAGGTGATGCGGGGGTACAAGAGACCCAGTACTTC. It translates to CASSQEGDAGVQETQYF.

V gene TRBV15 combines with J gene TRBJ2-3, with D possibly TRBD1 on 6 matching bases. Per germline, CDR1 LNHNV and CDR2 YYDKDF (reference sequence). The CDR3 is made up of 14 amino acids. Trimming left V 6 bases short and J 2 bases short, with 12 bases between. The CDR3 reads CATRGAEITDTQYF. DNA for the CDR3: TGTGCCACCAGGGGGGCGGAGATCACAGATACGCAGTATTTT.

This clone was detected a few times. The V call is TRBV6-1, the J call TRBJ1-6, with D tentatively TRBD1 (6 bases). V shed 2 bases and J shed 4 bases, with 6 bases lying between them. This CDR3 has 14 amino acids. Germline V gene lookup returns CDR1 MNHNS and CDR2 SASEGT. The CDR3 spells CASSEQGYNSPLHF. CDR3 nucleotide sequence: TGTGCCAGCAGTGAACAGGGGTATAATTCACCCCTCCACTTT.

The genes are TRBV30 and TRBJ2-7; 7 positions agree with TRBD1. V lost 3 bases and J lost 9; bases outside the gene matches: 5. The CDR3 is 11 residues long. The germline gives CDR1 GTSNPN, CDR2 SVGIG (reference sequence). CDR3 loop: CAWREDRRQYF. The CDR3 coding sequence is TGTGCCTGGAGGGAGGACAGGAGGCAGTACTTC.

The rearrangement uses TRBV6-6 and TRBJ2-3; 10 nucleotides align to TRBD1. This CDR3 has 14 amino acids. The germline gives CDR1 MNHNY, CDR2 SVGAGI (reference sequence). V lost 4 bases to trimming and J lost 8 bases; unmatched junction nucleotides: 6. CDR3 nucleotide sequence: TGTGCCAGCAGTTTGGGGGACAGGGGAGTTACGCAGTATTTT. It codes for CASSLGDRGVTQYF.

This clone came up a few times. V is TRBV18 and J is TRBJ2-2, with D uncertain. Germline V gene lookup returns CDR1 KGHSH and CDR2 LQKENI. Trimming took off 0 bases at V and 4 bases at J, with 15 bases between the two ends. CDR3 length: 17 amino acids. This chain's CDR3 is CASSPPYARISTGELFF. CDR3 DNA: TGTGCCAGCTCACCACCGTACGCCAGGATAAGCACCGGGGAGCTGTTTTTT.